In its sample, the clone carrying this T cell receptor beta chain was seen many times. What it recognizes is unknown. These data are taken from a study of blood T cells in healthy people across ages. Together with a sample-barcoded 5' primer, a J-beta primer mix was included in a second PCR lasting about 7 to 11 cycles. Each TCR beta cDNA got a 12-nucleotide random molecular identifier. TCRdb used MiXCR to reprocess the 5' RACE reads, holding one entry per CDR3 protein. The repertoire consists of about 290,000 distinct CDR3 sequences, with less than 30% occurring once and the leading ten covering approximately 30%. Ten milliliters of peripheral blood were drawn from each donor into EDTA-treated tubes. Study results and caveats: Because donor CMV status was unknown, expanded clonotype changes were possibly confounded. Donors of long life had a larger count of naive CD4+ cells and greater diversity than aged donors.

V was pared by 6 bases and J by 9 bases, with 5 bases of the junction left unmatched. Germline loops: CDR1 ENHRY, CDR2 SYGVKD. This CDR3 comprises 14 residues. This TCR was sampled from a woman between 65 and 79 years old in good health. The sequencing sample was made of blood. The rearrangement uses TRBV10-3 and TRBJ2-1; 13 positions agree with TRBD2. CDR3 sequence (DNA): TGTGCCATCAGAGGACTAGCGGGAGACGGTGAGCAGTTCTTC. It translates to CAIRGLAGDGEQFF.